The 16 T cell receptor beta chains in this list originate from one sample, sequenced in a study of STAT5B mutations in CD4+ large granular lymphocyte leukemia. The method was immunoSEQ multiplex PCR; TCRdb's version includes in-frame clones alone and lacks a portion of them. The data hold about 38,000 clones, with roughly 85% observed a single time. Sequencing input: CD4+ T cells from blood buffy coats. These TCRs come from a human donor in good health.

The rearrangement joins TRBV19 to TRBJ1-1; 9 nucleotides agree with TRBD1. Germline V gene lookup returns CDR1 LNHDA and CDR2 SQIVND (reference sequence). Losses at the gene ends were 7 bases for V and 1 base for J; bases not matched to a gene: 4. The CDR3 runs 14 residues. The CDR3 coding sequence is TGTGCCAGTATGCTGGGACAGGGGAACACTGAAGCTTTCTTT. This sequence encodes CASMLGQGNTEAFF.

This chain uses TRBV4-2 with TRBJ2-7; TRBD2 matches at 8 bases. The CDR3 length is 16 residues. The germline CDR1 and CDR2 sequences are LGHNA and YNFKEQ. The J segment lost 6 bases and the V segment lost 5 bases, leaving 15 bases of the junction unmatched. CDR3 nucleotides: TGTGCCAGCAGCTACAACCGGGACTGGAGCGGGGGCGAGCAGTACTTC. Protein sequence: CASSYNRDWSGGEQYF.

This chain joins TRBV5-1 and TRBJ2-5, with D perhaps TRBD1 or TRBD2 (6 bases each). Trimming removed 1 base from V and 2 bases from J, with 12 bases in between. This CDR3 has 15 amino acids. Germline-derived CDR1 and CDR2 are SGHRS and YFSETQ. The CDR3: CASSLQGRRQETQYF. In DNA, the CDR3 is TGCGCCAGCAGCTTGCAGGGGAGGCGACAAGAGACCCAGTACTTC.

The chain links TRBV6-6 to TRBJ2-1, with TRBD1 identical over 10 bases. Germline V lookup: CDR1 MNHNY, CDR2 SVGAGI (reference sequence). The CDR3 contains 16 residues. Unmatched junction bases numbered 10, after V lost 5 bases and J lost 6 bases. CDR3 sequence reads: CASSPAPDRGANEQFF. CDR3 coding DNA: TGTGCCAGCAGTCCCGCCCCGGACAGGGGGGCCAATGAGCAGTTCTTC.

The chain recombines TRBV11-2 with TRBJ1-5, with 7 positions matching TRBD1. The trim removed 5 bases at V and 1 base at J, leaving 5 bases unmatched. Germline V gene data show CDR1 as SGHAT and CDR2 as FQNNGV. This CDR3 spans 15 amino acids. The CDR3 DNA reads TGTGCCAGCAGCGCCAGACAGGGAAGCAATCAGCCCCAGCATTTT. Encoded protein: CASSARQGSNQPQHF.

The chain employs TRBV5-4 and TRBJ2-7, with TRBD2 as a possible D gene (6 bases). Germline CDR1 SGHNT, CDR2 YYREEE (reference sequence). There are 13 residues in the CDR3. With 4 bases removed from V and 1 base from J, the gap between germline ends came to 9 bases. The CDR3 region has the DNA TGTGCCAGCAGCACGGCGGGGTCCTACGAGCAGTACTTC. Its protein product is CASSTAGSYEQYF.

This chain uses TRBV11-3 with TRBJ2-6; a weak D match, TRBD1 (6 bases). V shed 8 bases and J shed 1 base, with 9 bases lying between them. CDR3 length equals 14 residues. From germline, CDR1 is SGHNT and CDR2 YENEEA. The CDR3 reads CASGQGSGANVLTF. DNA of the CDR3: TGTGCCAGCGGTCAGGGGTCTGGGGCCAACGTCCTGACTTTC.

This chain uses TRBV6-5 with TRBJ2-7; D is perhaps TRBD2 (6 bases). Looked up from germline, CDR1 is MNHEY and CDR2 is SVGAGI. The V and J ends lost 2 bases and 7 bases respectively, with 18 bases between them. This CDR3 contains 15 residues. This CDR3 is CASSYRQRAGREQYF. In DNA, the CDR3 is TGTGCCAGCAGTTACCGTCAGCGGGCTGGTCGGGAGCAGTACTTC.

This chain uses TRBV12-5 with TRBJ1-5; D remains unclear. Germline loops: CDR1 LGHNT, CDR2 FRNRAP. The CDR3 consists of 13 residues. Trimming took 3 bases from V and 6 from J, leaving 9 bases between them. CDR3: CASGFQGSQPQHF. As DNA, the CDR3 is TGTGCTAGTGGTTTCCAAGGAAGTCAGCCCCAGCATTTT.

J is TRBJ2-3 and V is TRBV18; 11 bases are a match to TRBD2. V lost 5 bases and J lost 5; bases outside the gene matches: 3. CDR3 length equals 14 residues. Germline lookup yields CDR1 KGHSH and CDR2 LQKENI. CDR3: CASSGLAGGDTQYF. The CDR3 nucleotides read TGTGCCAGCTCAGGTCTAGCGGGAGGAGATACGCAGTATTTT.

The rearrangement links TRBV30 to TRBJ2-3; D is uncertain. Germline CDR1 GTSNPN, CDR2 SVGIG (reference sequence). The V and J ends lost 2 bases and 3 bases respectively, with 3 bases between them. This CDR3 comprises 11 residues. The CDR3 spells CAWSLTDTQYF. The CDR3 nucleotides are TGTGCCTGGAGTCTGACAGATACGCAGTATTTT.

This chain connects TRBV7-2 to TRBJ1-5, with D possibly matching TRBD1 (5 bases). This CDR3 contains 14 residues. V shed 5 bases and J shed 7 bases, with 15 bases lying between them. Germline V lookup: CDR1 SGHTA, CDR2 FQGNSA. In DNA, the CDR3 is TGTGCCAGCAGCCGACCGGGGGGTGGGCAGCCCCAGCATTTT. Protein sequence: CASSRPGGGQPQHF.

This clone occurred a few times. The chain carries TRBV9 and TRBJ1-6, with 8 bases fitting TRBD1. The CDR3 totals 15 residues. V gave up 2 bases and J gave up 11 bases; unmatched junction bases: 9. Looked up from germline, CDR1 is SGDLS and CDR2 is YYNGEE. The CDR3 DNA follows: TGTGCCAGCAGCGTTTGGGGGCAGGGGGCCGCACCCCTCCACTTT. As protein: CASSVWGQGAAPLHF. Combining the CDR3 with reference TRBV9 and TRBJ1-6 gives the whole variable domain DSGVTQTPKHLITATGQRVTLRCSPRSGDLSVYWYQQSLDQGLQFLIQYYNGEERAKGNILERFSAQQFPDLHSELNLSSLELGDSALYFCASSVWGQGAAPLHFGNGTRLTVT.

The sample holds a few counts of this clone. The rearrangement joins TRBV5-1 to TRBJ1-5; weak D call: TRBD1 (6 bases). V lost 0 bases and J lost 2, with 12 bases in between. Germline V CDR1 and CDR2: SGHRS, YFSETQ. The CDR3 is made up of 16 amino acids. DNA of the CDR3: TGCGCCAGCAGCTTGGGGACAGTAGAGGGCAATCAGCCCCAGCATTTT. This gives the protein CASSLGTVEGNQPQHF.

The chain couples TRBV5-4 to TRBJ2-5; D remains unclear. The DNA matches TRBJ2-7 better at its end, which makes the J call doubtful. CDR1 SGHNT and CDR2 YYREEE come from the germline V gene (reference sequence). This CDR3 region has 12 residues. The CDR3 here is CASSLPGYEQYF. The DNA for the CDR3 is TGTGCCAGCAGCTTGCCCGGCTACGAGCAGTACTTC.

The CDR3 loop reads CASSLFSGSSYEQYF. Written as DNA, the CDR3 is TGTGCCAGCAGCTTATTTAGCGGGAGCTCCTACGAGCAGTACTTC. The V call is TRBV7-2, the J call TRBJ2-7; 9 nucleotides match TRBD2. CDR1 is SGHTA, CDR2 FQGNSA, per germline. The CDR3 spans 15 residues. J lost 0 bases, V lost 2 bases, and 2 bases had no gene match.